Below, one T cell receptor beta chain is given with its context. Its antigen is currently unknown. The CDR3 sequence is 16 residues long. Germline values: CDR1 SQVTM, CDR2 ANQGSEA. V was pared by 3 bases and J by 4 bases, with 13 bases of the junction left unmatched. The repertoire was sequenced with immunoSEQ multiplex PCR; TCRdb's copy has only in-frame clones and lacks some. The repertoire has tens of thousands of clones, about 96% of them found once; the top ten carry over 2%. The sample is drawn from a study of cytomegalovirus exposure and HLA in healthy donors. General study points: Whilst most TCR sequences proved rare, a subset of public TCRs occurred across many donors.

Material: PBMCs. The chain employs TRBV29-1 and TRBJ2-5; 8 bases line up with TRBD2. The clonotype was recovered from a man between 18 and 29 years old in good health and CMV-seronegative. The CDR3 DNA reads as TGCAGCGTTGATCCGTACCCGGGGCGGGAGGCAGAGACCCAGTACTTC. This gives the protein CSVDPYPGREAETQYF.